The subject of this entry is one T cell receptor (beta chain). This CDR3 is built from 16 residues. The V end lost 4 bases, the J end lost 2 bases, and 18 bases lay between the germline ends. Germline CDR1 SGHRS, CDR2 YFSETQ. This sample is drawn from a study of cytomegalovirus exposure and HLA in healthy donors. Both 60 Vbeta primers and 13 Jbeta primers went into the PCR. Here immunoSEQ multiplex PCR was the method, and the copy in TCRdb shows in-frame clones only, minus some. The sample has 100,000 or so clones, more than 60% seen once; the top ten hold over 7%. The sequencing input was PBMCs. The clonotype comes from a woman between 40 and 55 years old in good health and CMV-seropositive. This chain links TRBV5-1 with TRBJ1-1; D is uncertain. CDR3 DNA sequence: TGCGCCAGCAGCCTTCGGGTTGGGAGCCCCAACACTGAAGCTTTCTTT. It encodes CASSLRVGSPNTEAFF.